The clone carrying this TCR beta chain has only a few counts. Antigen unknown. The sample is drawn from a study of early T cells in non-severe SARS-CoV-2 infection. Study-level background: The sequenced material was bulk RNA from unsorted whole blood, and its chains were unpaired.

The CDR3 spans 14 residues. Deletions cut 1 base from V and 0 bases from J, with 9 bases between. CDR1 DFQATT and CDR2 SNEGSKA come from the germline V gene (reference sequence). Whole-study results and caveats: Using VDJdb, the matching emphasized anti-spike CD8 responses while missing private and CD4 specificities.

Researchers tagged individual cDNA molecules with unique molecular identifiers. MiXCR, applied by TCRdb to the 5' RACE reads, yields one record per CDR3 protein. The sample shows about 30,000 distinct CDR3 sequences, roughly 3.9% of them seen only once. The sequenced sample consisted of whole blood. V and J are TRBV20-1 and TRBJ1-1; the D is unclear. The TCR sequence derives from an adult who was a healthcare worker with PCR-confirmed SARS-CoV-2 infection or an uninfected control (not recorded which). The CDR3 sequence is CSARVSGMNTEAFF. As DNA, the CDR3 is TGCAGTGCTAGAGTCTCGGGGATGAACACTGAAGCTTTCTTT.